These T cell receptor beta chains were read from a single sample in a study of CD8 T cells in Susac syndrome. MiXCR, run by TCRdb on the immunoSEQ multiplex PCR reads, gives a single entry per CDR3 protein. The profile shows roughly 60,000 distinct CDR3 sequences, around nine tenths of them singletons. The sequenced material came from CD8+ T cells from PBMCs. The receptor set was obtained from a human donor in good health. CDR3s include the opening cysteine and the closing phenylalanine or tryptophan. Each record gives: J gene, D gene, V gene, clone size, CDR3 protein, CDR3 DNA. A D gene is named only where the DNA matches it firmly. A clone size is listed for some rows: how often the clone was seen (once, few, many), or a class if it is expanded.

TRBJ1-4 NA TRBV7-9 NA CASSFPAGSHEKLFF TGTGCCAGCAGCTTTCCGGCAGGGTCTCATGAAAAACTGTTTTTT
TRBJ2-1 TRBD2 TRBV4-1 NA CASSQDRGGGSYNEQFF TGCGCCAGCAGCCAAGATCGAGGCGGGGGCTCCTACAATGAGCAGTTCTTC
TRBJ2-7 NA TRBV13 NA CASSSTRQIYEQYF TGTGCCAGCAGCTCGACACGACAGATCTACGAGCAGTACTTC
TRBJ2-1 NA TRBV25-1 NA CASSSRWDFYNEQFF TGTGCCAGCAGTTCCCGGTGGGACTTCTACAATGAGCAGTTCTTC
TRBJ1-1 TRBD1 TRBV6-4 NA CASSDGTENTEAFF TGTGCCAGCAGTGACGGGACAGAGAACACTGAAGCTTTCTTT
TRBJ2-7 TRBD1 TRBV13 NA CASSLDREMETGDEQYF TGTGCCAGCAGCCTAGACCGGGAAATGGAGACAGGGGACGAGCAGTACTTC
TRBJ1-1 TRBD1 TRBV30 NA CAQSGGLNTEAFF TGTGCCCAATCAGGGGGATTGAACACTGAAGCTTTCTTT
TRBJ2-7 TRBD1 TRBV10-3 NA CAITTDRADGQYF TGTGCCATCACCACGGACAGGGCGGATGGGCAGTACTTC
TRBJ2-3 NA TRBV3-1 NA CASSHSGSDLSSTDTQYF TGTGCCAGCAGCCATTCCGGGTCAGATCTTTCTAGCACAGATACGCAGTATTTT
TRBJ2-1 TRBD2 TRBV4-2 NA CASSQEAWLAGGNNEQFF TGTGCCAGCAGCCAAGAAGCTTGGCTAGCGGGGGGGAACAATGAGCAGTTCTTC
TRBJ2-7 NA TRBV11-2 few CASSVEGGYEQYF TGTGCCAGCAGCGTCGAGGGTGGCTACGAGCAGTACTTC
TRBJ2-3 NA TRBV9 NA CASSVGIVRGRDTQYF TGTGCCAGCAGCGTAGGGATTGTCAGGGGACGAGATACGCAGTATTTT
TRBJ2-7 TRBD1 TRBV7-9 NA CASSVPGQGLYEQYF TGTGCCAGCAGCGTCCCGGGACAGGGCCTCTACGAGCAGTACTTC
TRBJ1-5 NA TRBV30 NA CAWGFSGLQPQHF TGTGCCTGGGGATTCTCGGGTCTTCAGCCCCAGCATTTT
TRBJ2-5 NA TRBV6-6 NA CASSLFRGKETQYF TGTGCCAGCAGTCTCTTTCGGGGGAAAGAGACCCAGTACTTC
TRBJ1-1 NA TRBV12-3/TRBV12-4 NA CANSFMNTEAFF TGTGCCAACAGCTTTATGAACACTGAAGCTTTCTTT
TRBJ1-5 NA TRBV27 NA CASSLSGIADQPQHF TGTGCCAGCAGTTTATCGGGAATAGCGGATCAGCCCCAGCATTTT
TRBJ2-7 NA TRBV5-5 NA CASSLVGGTYEQYF TGTGCCAGCAGCTTGGTTGGGGGCACCTACGAGCAGTACTTC
TRBJ1-4 NA TRBV5-4 NA CASSLFTGGRNEKLFF TGTGCCAGCAGCTTATTTACCGGGGGGAGGAATGAAAAACTGTTTTTT
TRBJ2-7 NA TRBV6-5 NA CASSPDRAYEQYF TGTGCCAGCAGCCCCGACAGAGCCTACGAGCAGTACTTC
TRBJ2-1 TRBD1 TRBV19 NA CASKTGRDEQFF TGTGCCAGTAAGACAGGGCGCGATGAGCAGTTCTTC
TRBJ1-2 NA TRBV12-3/TRBV12-4 NA CASSSTGWHYGYNF TGTGCCAGCAGTAGCACAGGGTGGCACTATGGCTACAACTTC
TRBJ2-2 TRBD1 TRBV14 once CASNTGQGIDSAGELFF TGTGCCAGCAACACGGGACAGGGAATCGATAGTGCCGGGGAGCTGTTTTTT
TRBJ1-1 NA TRBV19 NA CASSIGVNTEAFF TGTGCCAGTAGTATAGGGGTTAACACTGAAGCTTTCTTT
TRBJ2-7 TRBD1 TRBV12-3/TRBV12-4 NA CASSFGDSYEQYF TGTGCCAGCAGTTTCGGGGACAGCTACGAGCAGTACTTC
TRBJ2-3 TRBD1 TRBV12-3/TRBV12-4 NA CASSLFDRGTDTQYF TGTGCCAGCAGTTTGTTTGACAGGGGCACAGATACGCAGTATTTT
TRBJ1-5 NA TRBV19 NA CATGAPWPQHF TGTGCCACCGGGGCCCCGTGGCCCCAGCATTTT
TRBJ2-7 TRBD1 TRBV15 few CATSSTGTGVYEQYF TGTGCCACCAGCAGCACCGGGACAGGAGTTTACGAGCAGTACTTC
TRBJ2-5 NA TRBV20-1 NA CSARPRSGETQYF TGCAGTGCTAGGCCTAGGTCAGGCGAGACCCAGTACTTC
TRBJ2-3 NA TRBV7-9 NA CASSYYPTLGHSDTQYF TGTGCCAGCAGCTACTACCCCACCCTGGGACATTCAGATACGCAGTATTTT
TRBJ1-5 NA TRBV12-3/TRBV12-4 NA CASSPLGNQPQHF TGTGCCAGCAGCCCTCTCGGCAATCAGCCCCAGCATTTT
TRBJ1-1 NA TRBV4-2 NA CASSQVAENTEAFF TGTGCCAGCAGCCAAGTTGCGGAGAACACTGAAGCTTTCTTT
TRBJ2-2 NA TRBV7-9 once CASRTGNTGELFF TGTGCCAGCAGGACCGGGAACACCGGGGAGCTGTTTTTT
TRBJ1-1 NA TRBV7-9 NA CASSTSGGPNTEAFF TGTGCCAGCAGCACTAGTGGGGGCCCGAACACTGAAGCTTTCTTT
TRBJ2-2 NA TRBV7-2 NA CASSFVTGTNTGELFF TGTGCCAGCAGCTTTGTGACTGGGACGAACACCGGGGAGCTGTTTTTT
TRBJ1-2 NA TRBV7-9 NA CASSLAAGYGYTF TGTGCCAGCAGCTTAGCGGCAGGGTATGGCTACACCTTC
TRBJ1-5 NA TRBV21-1 NA CASSKVGQGSPQPQHF NA
TRBJ2-1 TRBD2 TRBV7-3 NA CASSSPTSGSYNEQFF TGTGCCAGCAGCTCTCCGACTAGCGGCTCCTACAATGAGCAGTTCTTC
TRBJ2-7 TRBD1 TRBV4-1 few CASSPRGTGGEDEQYF TGCGCCAGCAGCCCCCGCGGGACAGGGGGTGAGGACGAGCAGTACTTC
TRBJ2-5 TRBD2 TRBV28 NA CASSEASGPRETQYF TGTGCCAGCAGTGAGGCTAGCGGTCCCCGAGAGACCCAGTACTTC
TRBJ2-3 NA TRBV10-3 NA CAIGLPGHTTDTQYF TGTGCCATCGGTTTACCGGGACACACCACAGATACGCAGTATTTT
TRBJ2-1 NA TRBV19 NA CASSIVTGSSEQFF TGTGCCAGTAGTATAGTGACAGGTTCAAGTGAGCAGTTCTTC
TRBJ1-3 NA TRBV27 NA CASSLGPFGNTIYF TGTGCCAGCAGTTTGGGGCCCTTCGGAAACACCATATATTTT
TRBJ2-7 NA TRBV28 NA CASSLRTDGEQYF TGTGCCAGCAGTTTAAGGACGGACGGCGAGCAGTACTTC
TRBJ1-1 NA TRBV19 NA CASSRQGNTEAFF TGTGCCAGTAGTAGGCAGGGGAACACTGAAGCTTTCTTT
TRBJ2-1 NA TRBV7-3 once CASSLMGVGYNERFF TGTGCCAGCAGCTTAATGGGAGTCGGGTACAATGAGCGGTTCTTC
TRBJ1-1 NA TRBV4-1 NA CASSQIAGNTEAFF TGCGCCAGCAGCCAAATAGCAGGGAACACTGAAGCTTTCTTT
TRBJ1-4 NA TRBV4-3 NA CASSQYMAGEKLFF TGCGCCAGCAGCCAATATATGGCGGGTGAAAAACTGTTTTTT
TRBJ2-1 NA TRBV2 NA CASSDSKDNEQFF TGTGCCAGCAGTGACTCCAAAGACAATGAGCAGTTCTTC
TRBJ1-1 NA TRBV12-5 NA CASAYQRGNTEAFF TGTGCTAGTGCCTACCAAAGGGGAAACACTGAAGCTTTCTTT
TRBJ1-3 NA TRBV5-4 NA CASSLDRGGNTIYF TGTGCCAGCAGCTTGGATAGGGGTGGAAACACCATATATTTT
TRBJ2-3 TRBD2 TRBV19 NA CASRPRLRGIDTQYF TGTGCCAGTAGGCCGAGATTGCGGGGGATAGATACGCAGTATTTT